This T cell receptor beta chain was obtained from a study of blood T cell repertoires in COVID-19. Study context: Spain, Italy and the United States supplied samples that represented acute and convalescent COVID-19. Nucleic acid was either cDNA or gDNA, and it came from T cells, B-cell-depleted T cells, or PBMCs.

This clone is a singleton in its sample. The CDR3 has 13 amino acids. The ends lost 5 bases at V and 5 bases at J; junction bases unmatched: 8. Germline CDR1 SQVTM, CDR2 ANQGSEA. How the authors handled the data: Estimated nucleated cell counts came from reference gene primer amplification. Clones were sequenced by immunoSEQ multiplex PCR, and TCRdb holds only the in-frame ones, with some missing. That table furnishes V, J and clone size, whereas the DNA furnished D and trimming. The sample yields over 200,000 clones, around 83% seen once. This TCR was sampled from a woman between 45 and 60 years old with acute or convalescent COVID-19. This sequence joins TRBV29-1 and TRBJ2-7, with 8 positions matching TRBD1. Sequencing was done on a sample of peripheral blood. The CDR3 coding sequence is TGCAGCGTTAAGGACAGGGCGGGGAACGAGCAGTACTTC. It is translated as CSVKDRAGNEQYF.